These T cell receptor beta chains were read from a single sample in a study of T cells in Graves' hyperthyroidism and ophthalmopathy. Each CDR3 protein is one row after TCRdb ran MiXCR on the multiplex PCR reads. The sample has 80,000 to 100,000 distinct CDR3 sequences, about 37% seen once. The sequencing sample was made of peripheral blood or thyroid tissue (not recorded which). These receptors all stem from a woman in her 30s with Graves' hyperthyroidism. CDR3s include the opening cysteine and the closing phenylalanine or tryptophan. D genes are given only for firm matches. Some rows mark clone size as missing; the rest say once, few, many or name a class of expanded clone.

clone size: many; D gene: .; V gene: TRBV10-2; J gene: TRBJ2-6; CDR3 DNA: TGCGCCAGCACCCAGTTCGGCTCTGGGGCCAACGTCCTGACTTTC; CDR3 protein: CASTQFGSGANVLTF
clone size: many; D gene: .; V gene: TRBV7-9; J gene: TRBJ1-2; CDR3 DNA: TGTGCCACGCGTCCGGGGCCCAACTATGGCTACACCTTC; CDR3 protein: CATRPGPNYGYTF
clone size: many; D gene: .; V gene: TRBV27; J gene: TRBJ1-2; CDR3 DNA: TGTGCCAGCAGTGCCAACAGGGTCTATGGCTACACCTTC; CDR3 protein: CASSANRVYGYTF
clone size: many; D gene: TRBD2; V gene: TRBV5-6; J gene: TRBJ2-7; CDR3 DNA: TGTGCCAGCAGCTTGAAGCGTAGGACTAGCGGTTTTCGCTCCTACGAGCAGTACTTC; CDR3 protein: CASSLKRRTSGFRSYEQYF
clone size: few; D gene: TRBD1; V gene: TRBV12-3/TRBV12-4; J gene: TRBJ1-2; CDR3 DNA: TGTGCCAGCAGTGGCAGGACAGGGGGCGAGGGCTACACCTTC; CDR3 protein: CASSGRTGGEGYTF
clone size: many; D gene: TRBD2; V gene: TRBV7-3; J gene: TRBJ2-3; CDR3 DNA: TGTGCCAGCAGCTTAGGACTAGAAGTTGATACGCAGTATTTT; CDR3 protein: CASSLGLEVDTQYF
clone size: .; D gene: TRBD1; V gene: TRBV20-1; J gene: TRBJ1-1; CDR3 DNA: TGCAGTGCTAGTCCCGGGACAGGGGCTAGGTCCGAAAAAGCTTTCTTT; CDR3 protein: CSASPGTGARSEKAFF
clone size: .; D gene: TRBD1; V gene: TRBV12-3/TRBV12-4; J gene: TRBJ1-1; CDR3 DNA: TGTGCCAGCAGTTGGCCGGGACAGGGTGAATCTGAAGCTTTCTTT; CDR3 protein: CASSWPGQGESEAFF
clone size: many; D gene: .; V gene: TRBV29-1; J gene: TRBJ2-3; CDR3 DNA: TGCAGCGTAGCCGACAGACCCTTCACAGATACGCAGTATTTT; CDR3 protein: CSVADRPFTDTQYF
clone size: few; D gene: TRBD2; V gene: TRBV27; J gene: TRBJ2-3; CDR3 DNA: TGTGCCAGCAGTTCCCCCGGGAGGGAGGCTGTGGATACGCAGTATTTT; CDR3 protein: CASSSPGREAVDTQYF
clone size: .; D gene: .; V gene: TRBV12-3/TRBV12-4; J gene: TRBJ1-4; CDR3 DNA: TGTGCCAGCAGTCCCTCCATGGGTACCTCAACTAATGAAAAACTGTTTTTT; CDR3 protein: CASSPSMGTSTNEKLFF
clone size: .; D gene: .; V gene: TRBV2; J gene: TRBJ2-3; CDR3 DNA: TGTGCCAGCAGCTTAGCGAGAGCGGCCACAGATACGCAGTATTTT; CDR3 protein: CASSLARAATDTQYF
clone size: many; D gene: .; V gene: TRBV5-5; J gene: TRBJ2-7; CDR3 DNA: TGTGCCAGCAGCTTGGGGGTTGGAGCCTTGGAGCAGTACTTC; CDR3 protein: CASSLGVGALEQYF
clone size: .; D gene: TRBD1; V gene: TRBV6-1; J gene: TRBJ2-5; CDR3 DNA: TGTGCCAGCGGACAGGGGGCAGAGGAGACCCAGTACTTC; CDR3 protein: CASGQGAEETQYF
clone size: .; D gene: TRBD2; V gene: TRBV24-1; J gene: TRBJ2-7; CDR3 DNA: TGTGCCACCAGTGATACTAGCGGGACACGCGAGCAGTACTTC; CDR3 protein: CATSDTSGTREQYF
clone size: .; D gene: .; V gene: TRBV7-8; J gene: TRBJ1-3; CDR3 DNA: TGCGCCAGCAGCCAAGAGCAGCATAACTATGGCTACACCATATATTTT; CDR3 protein: CASSQEQHNYGYTIYF
clone size: many; D gene: .; V gene: TRBV7-8; J gene: TRBJ2-7; CDR3 DNA: TGTGCCAGCAGCCCAAGAAACCTACGCGGGATCGAGCAGTACTTC; CDR3 protein: CASSPRNLRGIEQYF
clone size: many; D gene: .; V gene: TRBV20-1; J gene: TRBJ1-2; CDR3 DNA: TGCAGTGCTGCAAGGGACGGCTACACCTTC; CDR3 protein: CSAARDGYTF
clone size: many; D gene: .; V gene: TRBV7-6; J gene: TRBJ1-5; CDR3 DNA: TGTGCCAGCAGCTTAGTTATGGGCGGCAATCAGCCCCAGCATTTT; CDR3 protein: CASSLVMGGNQPQHF
clone size: .; D gene: TRBD1; V gene: TRBV7-8; J gene: TRBJ1-4; CDR3 DNA: TGTGTCAGCAGCCTAGGGACAGCAGCGGATGAAAAACTGTTTTTT; CDR3 protein: CVSSLGTAADEKLFF
clone size: .; D gene: .; V gene: TRBV5-1; J gene: TRBJ2-7; CDR3 DNA: TGCGCCAGCAGCAGGGACGGGGGCTACGAGCAGTACTTC; CDR3 protein: CASSRDGGYEQYF
clone size: many; D gene: .; V gene: TRBV27; J gene: TRBJ1-2; CDR3 DNA: TGTGCCAGCAGTTTAGACAGAATTGCCTACACCTTC; CDR3 protein: CASSLDRIAYTF
clone size: .; D gene: TRBD2; V gene: TRBV7-2; J gene: TRBJ2-7; CDR3 DNA: TGTGCCAGCAGGTTGGGACTAGCTACCCACGAGCAGTACTTC; CDR3 protein: CASRLGLATHEQYF
clone size: few; D gene: .; V gene: TRBV18; J gene: TRBJ1-2; CDR3 DNA: TGTGCCAGCTCACAGGCCAGAGGGGCCTATGGCTACACCTTC; CDR3 protein: CASSQARGAYGYTF
clone size: many; D gene: TRBD1; V gene: TRBV6-5; J gene: TRBJ1-1; CDR3 DNA: TGTGCCAGCAGTTTCCATACAGGGGGCGGCACTGAAGCTTTCTTT; CDR3 protein: CASSFHTGGGTEAFF
clone size: .; D gene: .; V gene: TRBV7-9; J gene: TRBJ1-2; CDR3 DNA: TGTGCCAGCAGTTTAGCGGCAGCGGACTATACTAACTATGGCTACACCTTC; CDR3 protein: CASSLAAADYTNYGYTF
clone size: many; D gene: TRBD1; V gene: TRBV7-9; J gene: TRBJ1-1; CDR3 DNA: TGTGCCTCCCGAAAGACAGGGACTTTGGCTGAAGCTTTCTTT; CDR3 protein: CASRKTGTLAEAFF
clone size: .; D gene: TRBD1; V gene: TRBV20-1; J gene: TRBJ2-6; CDR3 DNA: TGCAGTGCTACCTTCGACAGGGGGACCTCTGGGGCCAACGTCCTGACTTTC; CDR3 protein: CSATFDRGTSGANVLTF
clone size: many; D gene: .; V gene: TRBV20-1; J gene: TRBJ1-2; CDR3 DNA: TGCAGTGCTAGAGTGAGGACCTACGGCTATGGCTACACCTTC; CDR3 protein: CSARVRTYGYGYTF
clone size: many; D gene: .; V gene: TRBV5-1; J gene: TRBJ2-3; CDR3 DNA: TGCGCCAGCAGCACGGGCACAGATACGCAGTATTTT; CDR3 protein: CASSTGTDTQYF
clone size: many; D gene: TRBD1; V gene: TRBV12-3/TRBV12-4; J gene: TRBJ2-7; CDR3 DNA: TGTGCCAGCAGTTCCTCGGACAGGGGGATCTACGAGCAGTACTTC; CDR3 protein: CASSSSDRGIYEQYF
clone size: many; D gene: .; V gene: TRBV9; J gene: TRBJ1-1; CDR3 DNA: TGTGCCAGCAGCGCCATGGGGGGGCCTACTTACGGCACTGAAGCTTTCTTT; CDR3 protein: CASSAMGGPTYGTEAFF
clone size: .; D gene: TRBD1; V gene: TRBV12-3/TRBV12-4; J gene: TRBJ2-7; CDR3 DNA: TGTGCCAGCAGTGCCGGGACAGGGGGGGCCTACGAGCAGTACTTC; CDR3 protein: CASSAGTGGAYEQYF
clone size: many; D gene: .; V gene: TRBV5-5; J gene: TRBJ2-7; CDR3 DNA: TGTGCCAGCAGCCCGGGACCTTCGACAGGAACCTACGAGCAGTACTTC; CDR3 protein: CASSPGPSTGTYEQYF
clone size: .; D gene: .; V gene: TRBV28; J gene: TRBJ1-5; CDR3 DNA: TGTGCCAGCAGTTGGCAGCGCAAGGGGCCCCAGCATTTT; CDR3 protein: CASSWQRKGPQHF
clone size: many; D gene: .; V gene: TRBV7-3; J gene: TRBJ1-3; CDR3 DNA: TGTGCCAGCAGCCCGGGGTCTCCCTCTGGAAACACCATATATTTT; CDR3 protein: CASSPGSPSGNTIYF
clone size: many; D gene: .; V gene: TRBV6-6; J gene: TRBJ1-5; CDR3 DNA: TGTGCCAGCAGTTATGGTCGAGATCAGCCCCAGCATTTT; CDR3 protein: CASSYGRDQPQHF
clone size: once; D gene: TRBD2; V gene: TRBV7-3; J gene: TRBJ2-5; CDR3 DNA: TGTGCCAGCAGCCCCCCTGGCGGGAGTGCAGAGACCCAGTACTTC; CDR3 protein: CASSPPGGSAETQYF
clone size: many; D gene: .; V gene: TRBV2; J gene: TRBJ2-3; CDR3 DNA: TGTGCCAGCAGTGAGACAGCGAATACGCAGTATTTT; CDR3 protein: CASSETANTQYF
clone size: many; D gene: .; V gene: TRBV24-1; J gene: TRBJ2-3; CDR3 DNA: TGTGCCACCAGTGATTTGTTGCGGGGCACAGATACGCAATATTTT; CDR3 protein: CATSDLLRGTDTQYF
clone size: many; D gene: .; V gene: TRBV6-5; J gene: TRBJ1-1; CDR3 DNA: TGTGCCAGCAGTTCCTTTATGAACACTGAAGCTTTCTTT; CDR3 protein: CASSSFMNTEAFF
clone size: .; D gene: .; V gene: TRBV7-9; J gene: TRBJ1-3; CDR3 DNA: TGTGCCAGCAGCTTAGGGGCAGAAAGTGGAAACACCATATATTTT; CDR3 protein: CASSLGAESGNTIYF
clone size: many; D gene: .; V gene: TRBV20-1; J gene: TRBJ2-3; CDR3 DNA: TGCAGTGTTCCGGGAATGGGGACAGATACGCAGTATTTT; CDR3 protein: CSVPGMGTDTQYF
clone size: many; D gene: TRBD2; V gene: TRBV12-3/TRBV12-4; J gene: TRBJ2-2; CDR3 DNA: TGTGCCAGCAGGCCCCAGCGGGCTAGCGGATACACCGGGGAGCTGTTTTTT; CDR3 protein: CASRPQRASGYTGELFF
clone size: medium-sized; D gene: TRBD1; V gene: TRBV5-8; J gene: TRBJ1-1; CDR3 DNA: TGTGCCAGCAGCTCGGGGACAGATGGGAACACTGAAGCTTTCTTT; CDR3 protein: CASSSGTDGNTEAFF
clone size: many; D gene: TRBD2; V gene: TRBV24-1; J gene: TRBJ2-3; CDR3 DNA: TGTGCCACCAGTTCCGTGACTAGCGGCACAGATACGCAGTATTTT; CDR3 protein: CATSSVTSGTDTQYF
clone size: many; D gene: .; V gene: TRBV7-9; J gene: TRBJ1-1; CDR3 DNA: TGTGCCAGCAGCTGGCCAGGGGTGAAGGACACTGAAGCTTTCTTT; CDR3 protein: CASSWPGVKDTEAFF
clone size: .; D gene: .; V gene: TRBV20-1; J gene: TRBJ2-7; CDR3 DNA: TGCAGTGCGCCAAGGGTACGGGACGAGCAGTACTTC; CDR3 protein: CSAPRVRDEQYF
clone size: .; D gene: .; V gene: TRBV5-4; J gene: TRBJ2-5; CDR3 DNA: TGTGCCAGCAGCTTGGCCTTCGGGATAAAAGAGACCCAGTACTTC; CDR3 protein: CASSLAFGIKETQYF
clone size: many; D gene: TRBD1; V gene: TRBV12-3/TRBV12-4; J gene: TRBJ2-2; CDR3 DNA: TGTGCCAGCAGTTCTCTGGACAGGGGGTCCGGGGAGCTGTTTTTT; CDR3 protein: CASSSLDRGSGELFF
clone size: .; D gene: .; V gene: TRBV10-3; J gene: TRBJ1-3; CDR3 DNA: TGTGCCACGGCGGGCTCTGGAAACACCATATGCTTT; CDR3 protein: CATAGSGNTICF
clone size: .; D gene: TRBD1; V gene: TRBV25-1; J gene: TRBJ2-7; CDR3 DNA: TGTGCCAGCAGTGATGTAGGGACAGGTCCGTCGGACGAGCAGTACTTC; CDR3 protein: CASSDVGTGPSDEQYF
clone size: many; D gene: .; V gene: TRBV7-7; J gene: TRBJ2-5; CDR3 DNA: TGTGCTAGCAGCCCTGACTGGGGCAGGGAGACCCAGTACTTC; CDR3 protein: CASSPDWGRETQYF
clone size: .; D gene: .; V gene: TRBV20-1; J gene: TRBJ1-6; CDR3 DNA: TGCAGTGCTAGAGGCGGGGGTAATTCACCCCTCCACTTT; CDR3 protein: CSARGGGNSPLHF
clone size: many; D gene: .; V gene: TRBV20-1; J gene: TRBJ1-2; CDR3 DNA: TGCAGTGCTAGAGTGTCTGGGTATGGCTACACCTTC; CDR3 protein: CSARVSGYGYTF